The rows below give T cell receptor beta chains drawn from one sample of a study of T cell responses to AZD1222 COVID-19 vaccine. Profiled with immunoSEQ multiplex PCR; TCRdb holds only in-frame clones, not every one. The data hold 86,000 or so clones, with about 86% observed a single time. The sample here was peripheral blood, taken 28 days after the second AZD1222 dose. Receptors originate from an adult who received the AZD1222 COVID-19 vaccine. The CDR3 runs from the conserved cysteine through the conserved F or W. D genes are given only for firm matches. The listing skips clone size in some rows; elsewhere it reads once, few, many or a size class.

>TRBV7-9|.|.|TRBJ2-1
TGTGCCAGCAGCTTAGCAAATGAGCAGTTCTTC
CASSLANEQFF
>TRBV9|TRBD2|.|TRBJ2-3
TGTGCCAGCAGCGTAGAACCGGGCCAGCGGGGGCGCGGAGATACGCAGTATTTT
CASSVEPGQRGRGDTQYF
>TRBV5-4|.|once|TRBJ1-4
TGTGCCAGCAGCGCCCGGACGGGTGGCGGGGAAAAACTGTTTTTT
CASSARTGGGEKLFF
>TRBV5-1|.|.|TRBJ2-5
TGCGCCAGCAGCTGGGTGGGGACCCCCTTACAAGAGACCCAGTACTTC
CASSWVGTPLQETQYF
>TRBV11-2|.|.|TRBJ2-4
TGTGCCAGCAGGGATGGAGGGGGGATTGCCAAAAACATTCAGTACTTC
CASRDGGGIAKNIQYF
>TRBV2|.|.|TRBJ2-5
TGTGCCAGCAGGGATCACCAAAGGTCGTACTTC
CASRDHQRSYF
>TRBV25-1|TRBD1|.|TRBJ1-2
TGTGCCAGCCGGACAGGGAAGATGGATGGCTACACCTTC
CASRTGKMDGYTF
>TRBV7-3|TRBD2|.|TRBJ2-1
TGTGCCAGCAGCCCCGTAGGCGGGAGCTCCTACAATGAGCAGTTCTTC
CASSPVGGSSYNEQFF
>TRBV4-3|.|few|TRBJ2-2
TGCGCCAGCAGCCGGGCCCTAATTCTGGTCACCGGGGAGCTGTTTTTT
CASSRALILVTGELFF
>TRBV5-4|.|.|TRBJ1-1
TGTGCCAGCAGCTCTCCACAGGAGGGCGTGACTGAAGCTTTCTTT
CASSSPQEGVTEAFF
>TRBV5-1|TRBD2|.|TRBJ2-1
TGCGCCAGCAGCTTGTTGCGGGGGGCATATAATGAGCAGTTCTTC
CASSLLRGAYNEQFF
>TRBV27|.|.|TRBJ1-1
TGTGCCAGCAGTTCTTGGACAGTGGGCACTGAAGCTTTCTTT
CASSSWTVGTEAFF
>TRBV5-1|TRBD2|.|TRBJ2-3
TGCGCCAGCAGCCCCGGACTAGCGGGAGGGTATACAGATACGCAGTATTTT
CASSPGLAGGYTDTQYF
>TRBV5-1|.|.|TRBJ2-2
TGCGCCAGCAGCCCAGGGAACACCGGGGAGCTGTTTTTT
CASSPGNTGELFF
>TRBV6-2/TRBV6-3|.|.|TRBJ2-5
TGTGCCAGCAGTTACGAAGAGACCCAGTACTTC
CASSYEETQYF
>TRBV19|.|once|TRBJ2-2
TGTGCCTCAAGGCCCATGGATCGGGGAAACACCGGGGAGCTGTTTTTT
CASRPMDRGNTGELFF
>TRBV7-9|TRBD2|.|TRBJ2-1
TGTGCCAGCAGCCGAACACTAGCGGGTTCCTACAATGAGCAGTTCTTC
CASSRTLAGSYNEQFF
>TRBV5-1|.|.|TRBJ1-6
TGCGCCAGCAGCTTGGGTCAGGGGATTTCACCCCTCCACTTT
CASSLGQGISPLHF
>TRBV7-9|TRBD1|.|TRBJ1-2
TGTGCCAGCAGCTCGGCAGGGGGCTGGGGCTATGGCTACACCTTC
CASSSAGGWGYGYTF
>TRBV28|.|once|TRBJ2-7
TGTGCCAGCACCGACTCATACGAGCAGTACTTC
CASTDSYEQYF
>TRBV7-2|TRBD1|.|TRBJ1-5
TGTGCCAGCAGCCCTAGTGGGGGACAGGGTGGAAATCAGCCCCAGCATTTT
CASSPSGGQGGNQPQHF
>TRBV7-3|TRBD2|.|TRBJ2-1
TGTGCCAGCAGCCCCGGACTAGCGGGATACAATGAGCAGTTCTTC
CASSPGLAGYNEQFF
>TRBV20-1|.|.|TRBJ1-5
TGCAGTGCGACGGGTGGGGAGCCCCAGCATTTT
CSATGGEPQHF
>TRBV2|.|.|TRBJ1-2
TGTGCCAGCAGTGAAGCAGGACAAGCAGGCTACACCTTC
CASSEAGQAGYTF
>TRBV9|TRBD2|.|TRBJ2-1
TGTGCCAGCAGCGTAGGATTAGCGGGGAAGGGTTACAATGAGCAGTTCTTC
CASSVGLAGKGYNEQFF
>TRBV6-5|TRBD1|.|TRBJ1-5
TGTGCCAGCAGGGGGACAGGGGGCAATCAGCCCCAGCATTTT
CASRGTGGNQPQHF
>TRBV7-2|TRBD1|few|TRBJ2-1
TGTGCCAGCACCCGGACAGGAAACAATGAGCAGTTCTTC
CASTRTGNNEQFF
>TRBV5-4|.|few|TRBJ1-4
TGTGCCAGCAGCACCGGGGGCAGAACTAATGAAAAACTGTTTTTT
CASSTGGRTNEKLFF
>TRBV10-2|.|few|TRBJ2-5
TGCGCCAGCAGTGAAGGGTCCTCAGGAGAGACCCAGTACTTC
CASSEGSSGETQYF
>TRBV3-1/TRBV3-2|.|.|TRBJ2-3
TGTGCCAGCAGCCTCGCTTTCGGCCGTACAGATACGCAGTATTTT
CASSLAFGRTDTQYF
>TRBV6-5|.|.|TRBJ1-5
TGTGCCAGCCGCACAATTAGCACGGGGCAGCCCCAGCATTTT
CASRTISTGQPQHF
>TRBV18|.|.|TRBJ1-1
TGTGCCAGCTCCGCGGGACCACAAGGGTACACTGAAGCTTTCTTT
CASSAGPQGYTEAFF
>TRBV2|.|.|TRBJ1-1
TGTGCCAGCAGTGGGGTCAGGGGTGGAATGAACACTGAAGCTTTCTTT
CASSGVRGGMNTEAFF
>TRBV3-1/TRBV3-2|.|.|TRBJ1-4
TGTGCCAGCAGCCAAACCGTTTCCCTAAATGAAAAACTGTTTTTT
CASSQTVSLNEKLFF
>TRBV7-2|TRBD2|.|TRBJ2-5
TGTGCCAGCAGCTCGACCCTAGCGGGAGAAGAGACCCAGTACTTC
CASSSTLAGEETQYF
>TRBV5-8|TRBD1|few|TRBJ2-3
TGTGCCAGCAGACTGGGACAGGAGGCAGATACGCAGTATTTT
CASRLGQEADTQYF
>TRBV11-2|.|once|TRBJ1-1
TGTGCCAGCAGCCGATACGGGCAGGGCACTACGAACACTGAAGCTTTCTTT
CASSRYGQGTTNTEAFF
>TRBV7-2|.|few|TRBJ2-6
TGTGCCAGCAGCTCTCCCGGGATATCCGGGGCCAACGTCCTGACTTTC
CASSSPGISGANVLTF
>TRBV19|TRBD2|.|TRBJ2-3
TGTGCCAGTAGTGGGCGGGGGGGCAGAGATACGCAGTATTTT
CASSGRGGRDTQYF
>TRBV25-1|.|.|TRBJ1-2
TGTGCCAGCAGTGAAGGGGGGGGACCTATAGAGGGCTACACCTTC
CASSEGGGPIEGYTF
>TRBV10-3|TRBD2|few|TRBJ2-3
TGTGCCATCAGACTTAGCGGGGGCGGGGATACGCAGTATTTT
CAIRLSGGGDTQYF
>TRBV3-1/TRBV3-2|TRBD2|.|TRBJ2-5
TGTGCCAGCAGCCCCAGACTAGCGGGGGGGCAAGAGACCCAGTACTTC
CASSPRLAGGQETQYF
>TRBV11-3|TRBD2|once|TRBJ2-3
TGTGCCAGCAGCTCCCTCTGGGAAGCGGGGGACCCGCCAGATACGCAGTATTTT
CASSSLWEAGDPPDTQYF
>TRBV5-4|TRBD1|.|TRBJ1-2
TGTGCCAGCAACCCGGGACAGGGGGCTTATGGCTACACCTTC
CASNPGQGAYGYTF
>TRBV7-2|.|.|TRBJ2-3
TGTGCCAGCAGCTCCCCCGGCCCCAATACGCAGTATTTT
CASSSPGPNTQYF
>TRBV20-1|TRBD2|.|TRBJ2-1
TGCAGTGCTAGTGGAAGCGGGAGAAGTACCTACAATGAGCAGTTCTTC
CSASGSGRSTYNEQFF
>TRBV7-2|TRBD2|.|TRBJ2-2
TGTGCCAGCAGCCCTTCGGGACTAGCGGGCGGGGAGCTGTTTTTT
CASSPSGLAGGELFF
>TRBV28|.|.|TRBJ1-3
TGTGCCAGCAGTTCTCCCAGTCACTCGGGCTCTGGAAACACCATATATTTT
CASSSPSHSGSGNTIYF
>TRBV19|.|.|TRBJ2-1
TGTGCCACTGTCGGTCCCCCGGGTAGCGCGTACAATGAGCAGTTCTTC
CATVGPPGSAYNEQFF